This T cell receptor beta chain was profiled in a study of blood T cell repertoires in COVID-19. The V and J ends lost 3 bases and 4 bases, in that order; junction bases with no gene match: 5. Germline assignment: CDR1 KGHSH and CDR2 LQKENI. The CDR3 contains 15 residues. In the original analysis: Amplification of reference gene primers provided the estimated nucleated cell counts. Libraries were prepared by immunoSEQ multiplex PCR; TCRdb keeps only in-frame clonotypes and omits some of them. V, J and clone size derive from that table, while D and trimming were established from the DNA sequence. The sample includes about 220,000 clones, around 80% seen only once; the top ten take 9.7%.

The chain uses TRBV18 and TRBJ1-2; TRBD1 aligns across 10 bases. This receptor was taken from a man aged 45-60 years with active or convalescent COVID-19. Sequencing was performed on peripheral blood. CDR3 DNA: TGTGCCAGCTCACCCGGGACAGGGGATCTCTATGGCTACACCTTC. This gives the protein CASSPGTGDLYGYTF.